What follows describes a single T cell receptor (beta chain). The antigen remains undetermined. This entry comes from a study of shared clonotypes between healthy human individuals. Overall study: Researchers assigned three CD4 naive, three CD4 memory, two CD8 naive and one CD8 memory plate to each donor. Broader study findings: Non-shared clonotypes had lower generation probabilities than clonotypes shared by all four sorted-subset donors.

As processed by the authors: As immunoSEQ supplied junction-only sequences (without quality scores), filtering differed. Using immunoSEQ multiplex PCR, the repertoire was profiled, and TCRdb retains in-frame clones only, with some absent. The DNA gave D and trimming, while V, J and clone size come from that table. The sample comprises hundreds of thousands of clones, about 95% of which are singletons, and over 0.095% rests with the top ten. The naive CD8 population came from CD45RO-negative cells selected for CCR7, without terminally differentiated effector memory CD45RA+ cells. The TCR originated in a woman aged 30 to 39 in good health. Source material: naive CD8+ T cells sorted from blood.

CDR3 sequence reads: CASSQDPRETQYF. CDR3 DNA: TGCGCCAGCAGCCAAGATCCTCGGGAGACCCAGTACTTC. This sequence joins TRBV4-1 and TRBJ2-5; D is uncertain. Between the trimmed V and J ends, which lost 0 bases and 5 bases, there was a span of 7 bases. Germline V gene data show CDR1 as MGHRA and CDR2 as YSYEKL. This CDR3 contains 13 residues.